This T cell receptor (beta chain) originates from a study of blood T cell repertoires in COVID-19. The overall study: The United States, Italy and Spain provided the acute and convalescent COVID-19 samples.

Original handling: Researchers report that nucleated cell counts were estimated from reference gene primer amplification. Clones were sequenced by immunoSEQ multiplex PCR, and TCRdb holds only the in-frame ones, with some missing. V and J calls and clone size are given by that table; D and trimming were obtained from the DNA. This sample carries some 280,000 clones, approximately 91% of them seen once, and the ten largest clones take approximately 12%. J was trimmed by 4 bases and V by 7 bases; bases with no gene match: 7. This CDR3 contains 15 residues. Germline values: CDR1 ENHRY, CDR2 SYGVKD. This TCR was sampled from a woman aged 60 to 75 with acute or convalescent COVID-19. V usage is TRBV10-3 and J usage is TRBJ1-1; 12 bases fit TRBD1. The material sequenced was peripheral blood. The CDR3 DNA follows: TGTGCCATCACCCGGGACAGGGGGCCCGGCACTGAAGCTTTCTTT. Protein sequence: CAITRDRGPGTEAFF.